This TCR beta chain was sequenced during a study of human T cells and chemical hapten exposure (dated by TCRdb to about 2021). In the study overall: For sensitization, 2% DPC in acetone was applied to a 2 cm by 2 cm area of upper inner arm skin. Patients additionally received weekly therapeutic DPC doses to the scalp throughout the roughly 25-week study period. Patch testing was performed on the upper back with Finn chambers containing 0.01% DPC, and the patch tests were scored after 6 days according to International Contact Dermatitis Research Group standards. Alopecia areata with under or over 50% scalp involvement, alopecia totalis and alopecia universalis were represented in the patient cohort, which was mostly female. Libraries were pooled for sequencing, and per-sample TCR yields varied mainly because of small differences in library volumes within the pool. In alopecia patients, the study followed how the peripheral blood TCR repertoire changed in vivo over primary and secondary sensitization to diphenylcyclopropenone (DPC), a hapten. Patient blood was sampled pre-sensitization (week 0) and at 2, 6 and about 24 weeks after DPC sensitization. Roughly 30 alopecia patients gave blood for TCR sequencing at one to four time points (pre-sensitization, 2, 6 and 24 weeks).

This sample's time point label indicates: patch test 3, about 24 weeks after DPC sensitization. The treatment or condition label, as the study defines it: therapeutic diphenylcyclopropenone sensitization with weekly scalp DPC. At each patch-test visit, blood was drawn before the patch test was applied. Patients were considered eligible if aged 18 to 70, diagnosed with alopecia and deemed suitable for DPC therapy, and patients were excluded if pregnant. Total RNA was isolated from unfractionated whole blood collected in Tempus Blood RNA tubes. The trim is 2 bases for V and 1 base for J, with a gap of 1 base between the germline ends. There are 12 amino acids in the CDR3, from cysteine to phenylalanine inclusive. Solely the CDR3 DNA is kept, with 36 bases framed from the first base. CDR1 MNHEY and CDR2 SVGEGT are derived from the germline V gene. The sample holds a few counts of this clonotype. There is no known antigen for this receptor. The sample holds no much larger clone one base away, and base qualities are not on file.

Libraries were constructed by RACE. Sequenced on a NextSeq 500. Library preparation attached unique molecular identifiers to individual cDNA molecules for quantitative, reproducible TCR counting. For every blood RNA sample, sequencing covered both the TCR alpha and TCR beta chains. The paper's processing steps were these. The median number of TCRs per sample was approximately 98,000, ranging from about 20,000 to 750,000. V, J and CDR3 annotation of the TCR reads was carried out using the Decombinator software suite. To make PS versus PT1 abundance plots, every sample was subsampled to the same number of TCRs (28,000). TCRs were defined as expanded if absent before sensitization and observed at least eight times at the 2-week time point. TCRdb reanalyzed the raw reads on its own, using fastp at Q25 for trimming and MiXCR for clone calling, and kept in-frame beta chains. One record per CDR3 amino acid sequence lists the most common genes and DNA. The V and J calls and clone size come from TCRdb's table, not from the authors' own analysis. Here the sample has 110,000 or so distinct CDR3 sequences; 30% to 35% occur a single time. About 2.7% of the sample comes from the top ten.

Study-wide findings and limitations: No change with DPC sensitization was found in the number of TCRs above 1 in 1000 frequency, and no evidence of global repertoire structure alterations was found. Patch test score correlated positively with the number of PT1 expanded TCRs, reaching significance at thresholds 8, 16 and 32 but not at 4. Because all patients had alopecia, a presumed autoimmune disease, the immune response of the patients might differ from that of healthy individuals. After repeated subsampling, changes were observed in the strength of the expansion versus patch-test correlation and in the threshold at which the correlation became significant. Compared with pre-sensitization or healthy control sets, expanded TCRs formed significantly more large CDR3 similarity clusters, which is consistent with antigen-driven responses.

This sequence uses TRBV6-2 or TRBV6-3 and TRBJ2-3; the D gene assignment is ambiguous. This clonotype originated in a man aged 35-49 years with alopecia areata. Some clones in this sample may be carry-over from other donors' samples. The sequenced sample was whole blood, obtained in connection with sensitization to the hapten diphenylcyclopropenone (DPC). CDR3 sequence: CASSYGTDTQYF. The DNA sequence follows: TGTGCCAGCAGTTACGGCACAGATACGCAGTATTTT.